The 14 T cell receptor beta chains presented below share a single source sample, sequenced in a study of tumor and adjacent non-tumor tissue in lung cancer. The library came from three nested PCR rounds adapted from ARM-PCR protocols. Each CDR3 protein gets one entry after TCRdb re-called the multiplex PCR reads with MiXCR. The sample yields about 110,000 distinct CDR3 sequences, 60% to 80% seen once. This sample's RNA came from whole unsorted tissue. The sample consisted of lung tumor tissue. The source of these receptors is a woman in her sixties with non-small cell lung cancer.

Turning to this clonotype: Given a much more abundant clone one base away, this may be a read error. This chain links TRBV6-2 or TRBV6-3 with TRBJ2-1; possibly TRBD2 for D (5 bases). Germline-derived CDR1 and CDR2 are MNHEY and SVGEGT. This CDR3 comprises 17 residues. V gave up 1 base and J gave up 0 bases, with 13 bases separating them. The CDR3 region has the DNA TGTGCCAGCAGTTACTATGAGCGGCGTATCTCCTACAATGAGCAGTTCTTC. This codes for CASSYYERRISYNEQFF.

In the case of this clonotype: Germline is not matched at one junction end, which may reflect a read error. The V call is TRBV11-2, the J call TRBJ2-7; 8 nucleotides line up with TRBD2. The CDR3 is made up of 16 amino acids. The germline gives CDR1 SGHAT, CDR2 FQNNGV. CDR3 bases: TGTGCCAACAGCTTAGTAATAGCGGGGCCCTCCTACGAGCAGTACTTC. Amino acid sequence: CANSLVIAGPSYEQYF.

Details on this clonotype: One end of the junction fails to match germline, which may point to a read error. The J gene is TRBJ2-7, the V gene TRBV11-2, with 9 positions matching TRBD2. Germline V gene sequence: CDR1 SGHAT, CDR2 FQNNGV. The CDR3 runs to 15 residues. CDR3 in amino acids: CASSYGTSRSYEQCF. The CDR3, as DNA: TGTGCCAGCAGCTACGGGACTAGCAGGAGCTATGAGCAGTGCTTC.

As regards this clonotype: Mismatch with germline at one junction end may stem from a read error. This chain connects TRBV11-2 to TRBJ1-2; the D is unclear. The length of the CDR3 is 15 residues. The V gene's germline CDR1 is SGHAT and CDR2 FQNNGV. This CDR3 reads CASRLEAHGESGYIF. The CDR3 DNA follows: TGTGCCAGCAGGTTGGAGGCGCACGGGGAAAGCGGCTACATCTTC.

Turning to this clonotype: Its ends do not fully match the called genes, so a read error is possible. The J gene is TRBJ2-2, the V gene TRBV4-2, with D possibly being TRBD1 or TRBD2 (5 bases each). The germline gives CDR1 LGHNA, CDR2 YNFKEQ. CDR3 length: 16 amino acids. The CDR3, as DNA: TGTGCCAGCAGTCAAGATCAGGGAGTAGGCACCGGGGAGCTATTTTTT. It translates to CASSQDQGVGTGELFF.

This chain joins TRBV7-2 and TRBJ2-1; D not certain. The CDR3 has 15 amino acids. Trimming took off 2 bases at V and 0 bases at J, with 8 bases between the two ends. Germline loops: CDR1 SGHTA, CDR2 FQGNSA. The chain's CDR3 is CASSLRDSSYNEQFF. For the CDR3, the DNA is TGTGCCAGCAGCTTACGAGATAGCTCCTACAATGAGCAGTTCTTC.

This clonotype has only one observation. The chain has TRBV7-9 and TRBJ1-4, with a possible D match to TRBD1 (5 bases). The CDR3 is 16 amino acids. Germline V gene lookup returns CDR1 SEHNR and CDR2 FQNEAQ (reference sequence). The V end lost 1 base, the J end lost 1 base, and 10 bases lay between the germline ends. The CDR3 loop is CASSLGGIGTNEKLFF. As DNA, the CDR3 is TGTGCCAGCAGCTTAGGGGGCATAGGAACTAATGAAAAACTGTTTTTT.

The V call is TRBV4-3, the J call TRBJ1-1, with unresolved D. Trimming stripped 0 bases from V and 9 bases from J, with 11 bases between. The CDR3 extends over 13 amino acids. Germline V CDR1 and CDR2: LGHNA, YSLEER. The chain's CDR3 is CASSQDSVGKAFF. The CDR3 DNA follows: TGCGCCAGCAGCCAAGATTCTGTAGGGAAAGCTTTCTTT.

This chain links TRBV12-3 or TRBV12-4 with TRBJ2-5, with D perhaps matching TRBD1 (6 bases). This CDR3 has 14 residues. CDR3 loop: CTNSFAQGQETQYF. In DNA form, the CDR3 reads TGTACCAACAGTTTTGCACAGGGACAAGAGACCCAGTACTTC.

The rearrangement joins TRBV7-2 to TRBJ2-5, with 9 bases fitting TRBD1. The CDR3 contains 15 residues. Per germline, CDR1 SGHTA and CDR2 FQGNSA. J was trimmed by 4 bases and V by 5 bases; bases with no gene match: 8. The CDR3 sequence: CASSPRDRVRETQYF. CDR3 DNA: TGTGCCAGCAGCCCACGGGACAGGGTGCGAGAGACCCAGTACTTC. Full variable domain (outside the CDR3, taken from reference TRBV7-2 and TRBJ2-5): GAGVSQSPSNKVTEKGKDVELRCDPISGHTALYWYRQSLGQGLEFLIYFQGNSAPDKSGLPSDRFSAERTGGSVSTLTIQRTQQEDSAVYLCASSPRDRVRETQYFGPGTRLLVL.

CDR3 nucleotide sequence: TGTTCTAGCACCGACTTGGGGGAAGTAGCTTTCTTT. Encoded protein: CSSTDLGEVAFF. The rearrangement joins TRBV12-3 or TRBV12-4 to TRBJ1-1, with D perhaps TRBD1 (5 bases). CDR3 length: 12 residues.

Concerning this clonotype itself: A junction end diverges from the germline sequence, so it may reflect a read error. The chain joins TRBV6-6 to TRBJ1-6; D remains ambiguous. This CDR3 contains 17 residues. The germline CDR1 and CDR2 sequences are MNHNY and SVGAGI (reference sequence). The CDR3 coding sequence is TGTGCCAGCAGTTCTGATGAAGAGAGCTCATATAATTCACCCCTCCACTTC. This codes for CASSSDEESSYNSPLHF.

The table lists this clonotype with a few counts. Germline is not matched at one junction end, which may reflect a read error. The chain carries TRBV20-1 and TRBJ1-4; possible D gene TRBD1, 6 bases. Germline V gene sequence: CDR1 DFQATT, CDR2 SNEGSKA (reference sequence). This CDR3 spans 19 amino acids. The CDR3 loop reads CTARFGSPGGGATNEKLFF. CDR3 sequence (DNA): TGCACTGCTAGATTTGGGAGCCCGGGGGGGGGCGCAACTAATGAAAAACTGTTTTTT.

Notes on this clonotype: At one end the junction does not follow the germline gene, possibly because of a read error. J is TRBJ2-7 and V is TRBV20-1; possibly TRBD1 for D (6 bases). The CDR3 sequence is 14 residues long. Germline CDR1 is DFQATT and CDR2 is SNEGSKA (reference sequence). In nucleotides, the CDR3 is TGCACTGCTTTAGGGGACACGGGGACCTACGAGCAGTATTTC. Its protein product is CTALGDTGTYEQYF.